This passage covers 17 T cell receptor beta chains from one sample sequenced in a study of T cell changes during pregnancy in multiple sclerosis. Produced via immunoSEQ multiplex PCR; TCRdb's table is partial and in-frame only. The profile shows over 60,000 clones, around 90% of them singletons. The sequenced sample was CD4+ T cells from peripheral blood mononuclear cells, obtained in the third trimester of pregnancy. These TCRs come from a female donor in good health, enrolled as a control in a pregnancy study.

CDR3 DNA: TGTGCCAGCAGACGGACAGGGATAAGGGGCTACACCTTC. It encodes CASRRTGIRGYTF. The genes are TRBV27 and TRBJ1-2; 8 positions match TRBD1. Germline assignment: CDR1 MNHEY and CDR2 SMNVEV (reference sequence). Trimming at V came to 6 bases and at J to 8 bases, leaving 8 bases not matched to a gene. The CDR3 is 13 amino acids.

The rearrangement uses TRBV30 and TRBJ2-1, with 9 bases lining up with TRBD2. V was clipped by 3 bases and J by 3 bases; unmatched bases: 3. This CDR3 region has 14 residues. CDR1 is GTSNPN and CDR2 is SVGIG in the germline V gene (reference sequence). The CDR3 sequence is CAWRGRGGYNEQFF. As DNA, the CDR3 is TGTGCCTGGAGGGGGCGGGGGGGCTACAATGAGCAGTTCTTC.

This clone was observed a single time. V and J are TRBV4-1 and TRBJ2-2; 11 bases align to TRBD2. The germline V gene has CDR1 MGHRA and CDR2 YSYEKL. V lost 3 bases, J lost 0 bases, and 12 bases stayed unmatched. This CDR3 has 20 residues. Written as DNA, the CDR3 is TGCGCCAGCAGCCATGGACTGATAGCGGGGGGGAACGCGAACACCGGGGAGCTGTTTTTT. Protein sequence: CASSHGLIAGGNANTGELFF.

The genes are TRBV28 and TRBJ2-7; TRBD1 matches at 7 bases. This CDR3 is built from 14 residues. Germline-derived CDR1 and CDR2 are MDHEN and SYDVKM. V was clipped by 2 bases and J by 2 bases; unmatched bases: 3. The CDR3 here is CASSLRQGAYEQYF. The CDR3 DNA sequence: TGTGCCAGCAGTTTACGCCAGGGGGCCTACGAGCAGTACTTC.

The rearrangement uses TRBV19 and TRBJ1-5, with 9 nucleotides matching TRBD1. The germline V gene encodes CDR1 LNHDA and CDR2 SQIVND (reference sequence). V dropped 4 bases and J dropped 3; count of bases not matched to a gene: 10. The CDR3 consists of 17 residues. CDR3 loop: CASSTGGGQGVNQPQHF. CDR3 DNA sequence: TGTGCCAGTAGTACGGGAGGGGGACAGGGCGTCAATCAGCCCCAGCATTTT.

The V and J genes are TRBV4-3 and TRBJ1-2, with D uncertain. The CDR3 is made up of 15 amino acids. Trimming cost V 3 bases and J 1 base, with 12 bases left between them. Germline V CDR1 and CDR2: LGHNA, YSLEER. CDR3 loop: CASSHHAGNNYGYTF. The CDR3 DNA follows: TGCGCCAGCAGCCATCATGCGGGTAATAACTATGGCTACACCTTC.

The sample holds one count of this clone. The chain links TRBV12-5 to TRBJ2-3, with a weak D call TRBD2 (6 bases). Germline CDR1 is LGHNT and CDR2 is FRNRAP. The CDR3 covers 15 residues. The V end was cut by 1 base, the J end by 1 base, with 9 bases between. CDR3 nucleotide sequence: TGTGCTAGTGGTTTGGGCGGCGGGGGCACAGATACGCAGTATTTT. Protein product: CASGLGGGGTDTQYF.

J is TRBJ1-6 and V is TRBV9; D is ambiguous. Germline CDR1 is SGDLS and CDR2 is YYNGEE. This CDR3 region has 16 residues. V was shortened by 5 bases and J by 0 bases, with 12 bases between the two germline ends. The DNA of the CDR3 is TGTGCCAGCAGTACAGAACCGTACTCCTATAATTCACCCCTCCACTTT. This encodes CASSTEPYSYNSPLHF.

V gene TRBV5-4 combines with J gene TRBJ1-1; 9 bases fit TRBD1. V shed 3 bases and J 5 bases; nucleotides not matched to a gene: 5. This CDR3 has 14 amino acids. CDR1 is SGHNT, CDR2 YYREEE, per germline (reference sequence). The chain's CDR3 is CASSWDRAGTEAFF. The CDR3 nucleotides read TGTGCCAGCAGCTGGGACAGGGCGGGGACTGAAGCTTTCTTT.

The chain uses TRBV10-3 and TRBJ1-1; D uncertain. The CDR3 is 14 amino acids. Trimming took 3 bases from V and 1 from J, leaving 9 bases between them. Germline CDR1 ENHRY, CDR2 SYGVKD. CDR3 bases: TGTGCCATCAGTGACGTACGACAGAACACTGAAGCTTTCTTT. It translates to CAISDVRQNTEAFF.

The chain combines TRBV9 with TRBJ2-6, with unresolved D. The CDR3 length is 12 residues. Trimming pared 5 bases from V and 2 bases from J, leaving 2 bases between. Germline lookup yields CDR1 SGDLS and CDR2 YYNGEE. The CDR3 region has the DNA TGTGCCAGCAGTACTGGGGCCAACGTCCTGACTTTC. Translation gives CASSTGANVLTF.

This clone was recorded only once. The chain employs TRBV27 and TRBJ1-1; 9 nucleotides align to TRBD1. The CDR3 loop spans 14 amino acids. Losses at the gene ends were 2 bases for V and 5 bases for J; bases not matched to a gene: 3. Germline V CDR1 and CDR2: MNHEY, SMNVEV (reference sequence). CDR3 loop: CASSLRQGDTEAFF. CDR3 DNA: TGTGCCAGCAGTTTACGACAGGGGGATACTGAAGCTTTCTTT.

The chain has TRBV6-6 and TRBJ1-2; 9 bases agree with TRBD1. V was pared by 6 bases and J by 0 bases, with 8 bases of the junction left unmatched. Germline assignment: CDR1 MNHNY and CDR2 SVGAGI (reference sequence). The CDR3 is 16 residues long. In DNA form, the CDR3 reads TGTGCCAGCAGCCCGAGCCGGGACAGGGCTAACTATGGCTACACCTTC. Translated: CASSPSRDRANYGYTF.

V usage is TRBV20-1 and J usage is TRBJ1-4; no reliable D call. Germline V gene sequence: CDR1 DFQATT, CDR2 SNEGSKA (reference sequence). CDR3 length: 11 amino acids. Trimming stripped 4 bases from V and 8 bases from J, with 8 bases between. The CDR3 spells CSATEGEKLFF. The CDR3 bases are TGCAGTGCTACCGAGGGAGAAAAACTGTTTTTT.

The count of this clone is one. This chain links TRBV7-8 with TRBJ1-5; 7 bases fit TRBD1. V shed 5 bases, J shed 2 bases, and the junction held 18 bases outside the gene matches. There are 19 residues in the CDR3. Looked up from germline, CDR1 is SGHVS and CDR2 is FQNEAQ. The CDR3 bases are TGTGCCAGCAGCGCGAATGGAGGCCTAACAGGGGTGGGCAATCAGCCCCAGCATTTT. It specifies CASSANGGLTGVGNQPQHF.

CDR3 protein: CASSLDPRQGSGGYTF. DNA for the CDR3: TGTGCCAGCAGCTTAGATCCCCGACAGGGAAGTGGTGGCTACACCTTC. This chain links TRBV11-3 with TRBJ1-2; 7 positions agree with TRBD1. Germline-derived CDR1 and CDR2 are SGHNT and YENEEA. V was clipped by 0 bases and J by 7 bases; unmatched bases: 11. The CDR3 is 16 residues long.

This clone was observed a handful of times. The chain couples TRBV6-1 to TRBJ1-2; no firm D call. V lost 8 bases to trimming and J lost 1 base, with 11 bases between them. The CDR3 contains 13 residues. Germline assignment: CDR1 MNHNS and CDR2 SASEGT. The CDR3 spells CASLLGGNYGYTF. Written as DNA, the CDR3 is TGTGCCAGCTTACTCGGTGGTAACTATGGCTACACCTTC.